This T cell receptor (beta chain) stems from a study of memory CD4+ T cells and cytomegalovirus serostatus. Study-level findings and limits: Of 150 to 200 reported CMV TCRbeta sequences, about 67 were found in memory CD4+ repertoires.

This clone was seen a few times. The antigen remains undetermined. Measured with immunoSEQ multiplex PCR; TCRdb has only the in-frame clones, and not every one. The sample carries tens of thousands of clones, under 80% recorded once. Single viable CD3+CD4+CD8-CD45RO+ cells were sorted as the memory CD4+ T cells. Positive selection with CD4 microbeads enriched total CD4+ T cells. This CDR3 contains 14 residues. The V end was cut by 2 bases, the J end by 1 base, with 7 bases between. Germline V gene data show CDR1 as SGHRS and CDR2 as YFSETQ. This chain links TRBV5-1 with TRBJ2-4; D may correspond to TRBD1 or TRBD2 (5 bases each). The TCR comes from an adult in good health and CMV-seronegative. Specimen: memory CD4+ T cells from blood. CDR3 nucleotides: TGCGCCAGCAGCTTAGAGGGGGCCAAAAACATTCAGTACTTC. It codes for CASSLEGAKNIQYF. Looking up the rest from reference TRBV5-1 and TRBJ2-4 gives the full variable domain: KAGVTQTPRYLIKTRGQQVTLSCSPISGHRSVSWYQQTPGQGLQFLFEYFSETQRNKGNFPGRFSGRQFSNSRSEMNVSTLELGDSALYLCASSLEGAKNIQYFGAGTRLSVL.